This T cell receptor (beta chain) was captured in a study of blood T cell repertoires in COVID-19. Whole-study context: Acute and convalescent COVID-19 specimens originated in the United States, Italy and Spain.

Methods used by the authors: By means of reference gene primer amplification, nucleated cell counts were estimated. Assay: immunoSEQ multiplex PCR; the TCRdb copy retains only in-frame clones and omits some. Clone size and the V and J calls come from that table; the DNA yielded D and trimming. The data contain approximately 88,000 clones, about three quarters of them singletons. V was cut by 1 base and J by 11 bases, with 9 bases left in between. Germline values: CDR1 MNHEY, CDR2 SVGEGT. CDR3 length equals 13 residues. The source is a man in his forties or fifties who had recovered from COVID-19. The sequencing input was peripheral blood. The chain uses TRBV6-2 or TRBV6-3 and TRBJ1-6; D gene uncertain. The CDR3 region is CASSYFYSAPLHF. Here the CDR3 DNA reads TGTGCCAGCAGTTACTTTTATTCGGCACCCCTCCACTTT.